This T cell receptor beta chain was obtained from a study of OX40 agonist ivuxolimab in advanced cancers. Study background: The patients' treatment was ivuxolimab, an agonistic anti-OX40 (CD134) antibody.

Generated by immunoSEQ multiplex PCR, the TCRdb table keeps only in-frame clones and is missing some. Of 45,000 to 55,000 clones listed, approximately 81% were seen once; the top ten hold 5.5% to 7%. The V end was cut by 5 bases, the J end by 2 bases, with 13 bases between. There are 14 residues in the CDR3. The germline CDR1 and CDR2 sequences are SEHNR and FQNEAQ (reference sequence). The origin of this receptor is an adult with an advanced solid tumor such as melanoma, head and neck, liver or kidney cancer. Here the sequenced sample was CD4+ or CD8+ T cells sorted from blood, taken in a trial of the OX40 agonist ivuxolimab. The rearrangement joins TRBV7-9 to TRBJ2-7; D remains unclear. The CDR3 loop is CASSPPSRTYEQYF. The CDR3 region has the DNA TGTGCCAGCAGCCCCCCCAGTAGGACCTACGAGCAGTACTTC. The whole variable domain, filled in from reference TRBV7-9 and TRBJ2-7, reads DTGVSQNPRHKITKRGQNVTFRCDPISEHNRLYWYRQTLGQGPEFLTYFQNEAQLEKSRLLSDRFSAERPKGSFSTLEIQRTEQGDSAMYLCASSPPSRTYEQYFGPGTRLTVT.